This TCR beta chain was captured in a study of shared clonotypes between healthy human individuals. Deletions cut 4 bases from V and 7 bases from J, with 13 bases between. The CDR3 runs to 13 residues. The germline V gene encodes CDR1 MNHNY and CDR2 SVGAGI (reference sequence). Deep was the level used in running the assay. Some clones are missing from TCRdb's copy, which holds only in-frame ones; the method was immunoSEQ multiplex PCR. The sample lists over 100,000 clones, roughly 70% occurring once. CD45RO+ cells plus CCR7-negative CD45RA+ TemRA cells formed CD8 memory. The receptor was isolated from a woman in her 30s in good health. Sequenced sample: memory CD8+ T cells sorted from blood. Stated subset: CD45RO+ cells pooled with CCR7-negative TemRA cells. The V gene is TRBV6-6, the J gene TRBJ2-5, with a tentative D call TRBD1 (6 bases). CDR3 protein: CASSSGTHRTQYF. Written as DNA, the CDR3 is TGTGCCAGCAGTTCTGGGACACACAGGACCCAGTACTTC.